This T cell receptor beta chain appears in the sequencing data of a study of blood T cell repertoires in COVID-19 (TCRdb year 2020). With respect to the entire study: Samples from collaborators originated in the United States, Italy and Spain and spanned both the acute and convalescent phases of COVID-19. A de-identified subject ID, COVID-19 status, age in years and sex were almost always included in the sample metadata. Subjects who had been exposed to COVID-19, were actively infected with it, or had recovered from it provided the deeply sampled blood TCRbeta repertoires that made up the dataset. Where available, HLA class I and class II types were obtained from metadata supplied by the sample provider rather than from assay-based typing. The material from the prospective study consisted of cDNA or gDNA derived from T cells, B-cell-depleted T cells, or PBMCs. Samples came from the ongoing ImmuneRACE study (first 160 participants) plus 1,254 subjects from 6 global collaborators. The repertoires were released in a freely available public database intended as a resource for research on the immune response to SARS-CoV-2. Study-wide conclusions, independent of this receptor: The amount of clinical and demographic metadata varied by source and participant and was provided uncurated.

Each collaborating institution followed its own protocols to collect whole blood in K2EDTA tubes. For TCRbeta analysis, collaborators shipped samples in one of three forms: frozen whole blood, isolated PBMCs, or DNA extracted from either of those sample types. This clone has only one observation. The specificity of this receptor is unknown. The sample holds no much larger clone one base away, and base qualities are not on file. The immunoSEQ Assay, a bias-controlled multiplex PCR, was used to amplify TCRbeta CDR3 regions from genomic DNA. In the source study's methods: The number of nucleated cells in each sample was estimated by amplification of reference gene primers within the assay. To quantify the absolute abundance of each unique TCRbeta CDR3 rearrangement, sequence reads were collapsed and filtered. For each sample, productive Simpson clonality was calculated by taking the square root of Simpson's diversity index across productive rearrangements. TCRdb took this table from immuneACCESS and kept in-frame rearrangements with V and J called. Such tables lack part of the clones; where checked against another copy, unresolved V genes explain under half of the gap, and the rest is unexplained. The V and J calls and the clone size are those of that table, but D and trimming were determined from the DNA. The sample data list tens of thousands of clones, and 75% to 90% of these were observed just once. Approximately 6.8% of the sample rests with the top ten.

The material sequenced was peripheral blood. The clonotype originates from a man aged 55-75 years with acute or convalescent COVID-19.

The bases are TGTGCCAGCAGCTTAGCGGGCAGCTCCTACGAGCAGTACTTC. Its translation is CASSLAGSSYEQYF. The rearrangement combines TRBV7-8 with TRBJ2-7; the D gene identity is not certain. The CDR3, cysteine through phenylalanine, is 14 amino acids long. The retained sequence is limited to the CDR3, 42 bases, with the frame set at the first base. V and J lose 0 bases and 0 bases, and a span of 6 bases separates them. The germline V gene provides CDR1 SGHVS and CDR2 FQNEAQ.